The sequence of this T cell receptor beta chain was determined in a study of glioma-infiltrating T cells after dendritic cell vaccination. In the study overall: Patients had newly diagnosed or recurrent glioblastoma and received dendritic cell vaccines.

TCRB CDR3 was amplified from 2 ug genomic DNA or less. The primer mix had 60 V beta and 13 J beta primers. Sequencing used immunoSEQ multiplex PCR; TCRdb keeps in-frame clones, though not all of them. Among approximately 92,000 clones listed, 80% were seen once. Specified time point: after dendritic cell vaccination, including at tumor progression/relapse. The junction had 8 bases not matched to a gene; V was cut back by 5 bases and J by 5 bases. Germline CDR1 MDHEN, CDR2 SYDVKM. This CDR3 contains 15 residues. This specimen consisted of blood, obtained after dendritic cell vaccination. The gene calls are TRBV28 and TRBJ2-7; 11 nucleotides align to TRBD2. The clonotype was recovered from a human donor with glioblastoma. CDR3 residues: CASSLRTSGFDEQYF. The CDR3 DNA follows: TGTGCCAGCAGTCTAAGGACTAGCGGGTTTGACGAGCAGTACTTC.